This entry describes one TCR beta chain. Germline V gene sequence: CDR1 SNHLY, CDR2 FYNNEI. Trimming removed 6 bases from V and 0 bases from J, with 18 bases in between. This CDR3 contains 17 residues. The data derive from a study of control samples from healthy donors and cancer patients. The data were produced by immunoSEQ multiplex PCR, yet TCRdb's version contains in-frame clones alone and is incomplete. The data contain some 28,000 clones, approximately 90% of them singletons. The source is a woman between 35 and 50 years old with lung cancer. V gene TRBV2 combines with J gene TRBJ1-3; D may be TRBD1 (5 bases). Sequenced material: PBMCs. The CDR3 spells CASSDALQGPSGNTIYF. As DNA, the CDR3 is TGTGCCAGCAGCGACGCACTCCAGGGACCCTCTGGAAACACCATATATTTT. The whole variable domain, remainder taken from reference TRBV2 and TRBJ1-3, is EPEVTQTPSHQVTQMGQEVILRCVPISNHLYFYWYRQILGQKVEFLVSFYNNEISEKSEIFDDQFSVERPDGSNFTLKIRSTKLEDSAMYFCASSDALQGPSGNTIYFGEGSWLTVV.